Presented here are 28 T cell receptor beta chains from one specimen sequenced in a study of cytomegalovirus exposure and HLA in healthy donors. PCR involved 60 Vbeta and 13 Jbeta primers. Assay used: immunoSEQ multiplex PCR; TCRdb lists only in-frame clones, some missing. Of 150,000 to 250,000 clones listed, more than 75% are singletons. Sample: PBMCs. These receptors were taken from a woman aged 45-65 years in good health and CMV-seropositive.

The gene calls are TRBV2 and TRBJ1-6; 7 bases line up with TRBD1. Germline V gene lookup returns CDR1 SNHLY and CDR2 FYNNEI. The CDR3 has 14 amino acids. V was pared by 7 bases and J by 6 bases, with 6 bases of the junction left unmatched. In DNA form, the CDR3 reads TGTGCCAGCAACGGACAGGTGATTAATTCACCCCTCCACTTT. The encoded protein is CASNGQVINSPLHF. The complete variable domain, with remaining parts taken from reference TRBV2 and TRBJ1-6, reads EPEVTQTPSHQVTQMGQEVILRCVPISNHLYFYWYRQILGQKVEFLVSFYNNEISEKSEIFDDQFSVERPDGSNFTLKIRSTKLEDSAMYFCASNGQVINSPLHFGNGTRLTVT.

This rearrangement joins TRBV20-1 to TRBJ2-7; no firm D call. The CDR3 runs to 11 residues. Trimming cost V 3 bases and J 3 bases, with 6 bases left between them. Germline V gene lookup returns CDR1 DFQATT and CDR2 SNEGSKA (reference sequence). The CDR3 DNA sequence: TGCAGTGCTAGTGAGAGCTACGAGCAGTACTTC. It is translated as CSASESYEQYF.

The rearrangement joins TRBV5-1 to TRBJ1-2, with D uncertain. CDR3 length equals 14 residues. Trimming stripped 4 bases from V and 2 bases from J, with 12 bases between. Germline V gene data show CDR1 as SGHRS and CDR2 as YFSETQ. The CDR3 here is CASSPTARNYGYTF. The DNA of the CDR3 is TGCGCCAGCAGCCCGACGGCGCGGAACTATGGCTACACCTTC.

The chain couples TRBV12-5 to TRBJ2-7; D perhaps matches TRBD2 (7 bases). The germline gives CDR1 LGHNT, CDR2 FRNRAP. V dropped 0 bases and J dropped 3 bases, with 15 bases sitting between them. This CDR3 contains 16 residues. CDR3: CASGLVLGGAVYEQYF. The CDR3 DNA sequence: TGTGCTAGTGGTTTGGTACTTGGGGGGGCCGTCTACGAGCAGTACTTC.

This chain's CDR3 is CASSSEGAGGSDEQFF. For the CDR3, the DNA is TGTGCCAGCAGTTCCGAAGGGGCGGGAGGGTCCGATGAGCAGTTCTTC. The J gene is TRBJ2-1, the V gene TRBV6-5; 9 nucleotides agree with TRBD2. Trimming cost V 4 bases and J 8 bases; bases outside gene matches: 12. The CDR3 is 16 amino acids. CDR1 MNHEY and CDR2 SVGAGI come from the germline V gene.

The chain employs TRBV7-2 and TRBJ2-1; 7 bases fit TRBD1. The CDR3 length is 13 residues. Per germline, CDR1 SGHTA and CDR2 FQGNSA. V was pared by 2 bases and J by 6 bases, with 1 base of the junction left unmatched. As DNA, the CDR3 is TGTGCCAGCAGCTTACGGACAGGCAATGAGCAGTTCTTC. Protein sequence: CASSLRTGNEQFF. Full variable domain (outside the CDR3, taken from reference TRBV7-2 and TRBJ2-1): GAGVSQSPSNKVTEKGKDVELRCDPISGHTALYWYRQSLGQGLEFLIYFQGNSAPDKSGLPSDRFSAERTGGSVSTLTIQRTQQEDSAVYLCASSLRTGNEQFFGPGTRLTVL.

V gene TRBV5-6 combines with J gene TRBJ2-4, with D perhaps TRBD1 (6 bases). V was trimmed by 1 base and J by 1 base, leaving 15 bases between them. The CDR3 loop spans 17 amino acids. The germline CDR1 and CDR2 sequences are SGHDT and YYEEEE. The CDR3 DNA is TGTGCCAGCAGCTTGCAAGGGGGATCCTTGGCCAAAAACATTCAGTACTTC. It yields the protein CASSLQGGSLAKNIQYF.

Details on this clone: Its ends do not fully match the called genes, so a read error is possible. This chain uses TRBV7-2 with TRBJ2-3, with 10 bases fitting TRBD2. CDR1 and CDR2 (germline): SGHTA, FQGNSA. The CDR3 spans 14 residues. The CDR3 DNA reads TGTGCCAGCAGATTAGCGGGAGGAGGAGATACGCAGTATTTT. Protein sequence: CASRLAGGGDTQYF.

The J gene is TRBJ1-6, the V gene TRBV28; TRBD1 might be the D (5 bases). Trimming shortened V by 10 bases and J by 11 bases, and 18 bases separated the two germline ends. This CDR3 spans 13 amino acids. Germline CDR1 and CDR2: MDHEN and SYDVKM. The CDR3 DNA follows: TGTGCCACCGACCGCCGGGGGGGAACACCCCTCCACTTT. This codes for CATDRRGGTPLHF.

This clone was recorded once. V gene TRBV5-1 combines with J gene TRBJ2-3; possible D gene TRBD2, 6 bases. The CDR3 sequence is 17 residues long. CDR1 is SGHRS, CDR2 YFSETQ, per germline. The V gene lost 2 bases and the J gene lost 0 bases, with 16 bases spanning the gap. The CDR3: CASSFNSGGISTDTQYF. CDR3 coding DNA: TGCGCCAGCAGCTTCAATTCCGGCGGGATTAGCACAGATACGCAGTATTTT.

This rearrangement joins TRBV5-6 to TRBJ2-7; 7 positions match TRBD1. This CDR3 region has 16 residues. Germline assignment: CDR1 SGHDT and CDR2 YYEEEE. J was trimmed by 0 bases and V by 4 bases; bases with no gene match: 10. The CDR3 bases are TGTGCCAGCAGCATAAGATACAGGGGCCCCTCCTACGAGCAGTACTTC. Translated: CASSIRYRGPSYEQYF.

The chain joins TRBV11-3 to TRBJ2-7, with D tentatively TRBD1 (6 bases). V lost 2 bases and J lost 7, with 15 bases in between. This CDR3 region has 14 residues. CDR1 SGHNT and CDR2 YENEEA come from the germline V gene. The CDR3 DNA reads TGTGCCAGCAGCTTATCAGGACCGCAGGGGGAGCAGTACTTC. Translation: CASSLSGPQGEQYF.

The chain combines TRBV7-3 with TRBJ2-1; 8 nucleotides align to TRBD2. Germline V gene sequence: CDR1 SGHTA, CDR2 FQGTGA. The CDR3 contains 16 residues. With V trimmed by 4 bases and J by 0 bases, 5 bases remained unmatched. Written as DNA, the CDR3 is TGTGCCAGCAGCTCACTAGCGGCCAGCTCCTACAATGAGCAGTTCTTC. It encodes CASSSLAASSYNEQFF.

The V call is TRBV19, the J call TRBJ1-1; a possible D gene is TRBD1 (6 bases). V lost 4 bases and J lost 2, with 14 bases in between. CDR1 is LNHDA and CDR2 is SQIVND in the germline V gene (reference sequence). The CDR3 runs to 15 residues. The CDR3 coding sequence is TGTGCCAGTAGTAGCCGGGACGGGACAAACACTGAAGCTTTCTTT. Translated: CASSSRDGTNTEAFF. Variable domain in full (rest from reference TRBV19 and TRBJ1-1): DGGITQSPKYLFRKEGQNVTLSCEQNLNHDAMYWYRQDPGQGLRLIYYSQIVNDFQKGDIAEGYSVSREKKESFPLTVTSAQKNPTAFYLCASSSRDGTNTEAFFGQGTRLTVV.

The chain employs TRBV19 and TRBJ2-3; 8 bases agree with TRBD2. The CDR3 is made up of 16 amino acids. Trimming took 4 bases from V and 0 from J; bases not matched to a gene: 6. CDR1 LNHDA and CDR2 SQIVND come from the germline V gene (reference sequence). The CDR3 DNA reads as TGTGCCAGTAGTACCACTAGCGGCCGGAGCACAGATACGCAGTATTTT. Its translation: CASSTTSGRSTDTQYF.

This clone occurred once. The V call is TRBV5-4, the J call TRBJ1-4; 8 nucleotides align to TRBD1. In germline, CDR1 is SGHNT, CDR2 YYREEE (reference sequence). J was trimmed by 4 bases and V by 1 base; bases with no gene match: 0. This CDR3 is 14 amino acids long. CDR3 residues: CASSLTGGNEKLFF. CDR3 DNA: TGTGCCAGCAGCTTGACAGGGGGTAATGAAAAACTGTTTTTT.

As regards this clone: This CDR3 is also generated by other DNA sequences in the sample. The genes are TRBV18 and TRBJ1-1; 9 bases map to TRBD1. The CDR3 spans 14 residues. Germline V gene sequence: CDR1 KGHSH, CDR2 LQKENI. J was trimmed by 3 bases and V by 3 bases; bases with no gene match: 2. In DNA, the CDR3 is TGTGCCAGCTCACCGAGGACAGGGGACACTGAAGCTTTCTTT. It yields the protein CASSPRTGDTEAFF. The full variable domain, rest sourced from reference TRBV18 and TRBJ1-1, is NAGVMQNPRHLVRRRGQEARLRCSPMKGHSHVYWYRQLPEEGLKFMVYLQKENIIDESGMPKERFSAEFPKEGPSILRIQQVVRGDSAAYFCASSPRTGDTEAFFGQGTRLTVV.

This chain connects TRBV2 to TRBJ2-7; TRBD1 matches 7 bases. With 11 bases clipped from V and 2 bases from J, the junction kept 12 bases outside the gene matches. Germline values: CDR1 SNHLY, CDR2 FYNNEI. The CDR3 has 14 amino acids. The CDR3 region is CASVGTALTYEQYF. The CDR3 DNA is TGTGCCTCGGTGGGGACAGCCTTAACCTACGAGCAGTACTTC.

The V and J genes are TRBV30 and TRBJ2-5; tentative D call: TRBD1 (5 bases). V was pared by 2 bases and J by 3 bases, with 10 bases between. CDR1 and CDR2 (germline): GTSNPN, SVGIG (reference sequence). The CDR3 is made up of 13 amino acids. The CDR3 sequence: CAWSQGLKETQYF. The DNA for the CDR3 is TGTGCCTGGAGTCAGGGATTAAAAGAGACCCAGTACTTC.

The rearrangement joins TRBV7-9 to TRBJ2-3, with D tentatively TRBD2 (6 bases). CDR1 and CDR2 from the germline V gene are SEHNR and FQNEAQ (reference sequence). Trimming took off 1 base at V and 0 bases at J, with 14 bases between the two ends. The CDR3 is 17 residues long. CDR3 residues: CASSLGLSGPSTDTQYF. In nucleotides, the CDR3 is TGTGCCAGCAGCTTAGGGCTTAGCGGTCCGAGCACAGATACGCAGTATTTT. Based on the CDR3 plus reference TRBV7-9 and TRBJ2-3, the full variable domain is DTGVSQNPRHKITKRGQNVTFRCDPISEHNRLYWYRQTLGQGPEFLTYFQNEAQLEKSRLLSDRFSAERPKGSFSTLEIQRTEQGDSAMYLCASSLGLSGPSTDTQYFGPGTRLTVL.

The chain carries TRBV7-6 and TRBJ2-5; 7 bases agree with TRBD1. The CDR3 is made up of 12 amino acids. Unmatched junction bases numbered 7, after V lost 4 bases and J lost 11 bases. Germline V lookup: CDR1 SGHVS, CDR2 FNYEAQ. The CDR3 sequence: CASSYRGKEQYF. The CDR3 nucleotides read TGTGCCAGCAGCTACAGGGGAAAAGAGCAGTACTTC. Drawing the rest from reference TRBV7-6 and TRBJ2-5, the complete variable domain is GAGVSQSPRYKVTKRGQDVALRCDPISGHVSLYWYRQALGQGPEFLTYFNYEAQQDKSGLPNDRFSAERPEGSISTLTIQRTEQRDSAMYRCASSYRGKEQYFGPGTRLLVL.

As regards this clone: Mismatch with germline at one junction end may stem from a read error. Additional DNA sequences in this sample encode the identical CDR3. The genes are TRBV27 and TRBJ1-5; D is unclear. The CDR3 length is 15 residues. In germline, CDR1 is MNHEY, CDR2 SMNVEV (reference sequence). The CDR3 sequence: CASSVQSGGNQPQHF. The CDR3 nucleotides are TGCGCCAGCAGTGTCCAGTCGGGAGGCAATCAGCCCCAGCATTTT.

This sequence joins TRBV6-1 and TRBJ1-5, with no clear D. The CDR3 runs to 11 residues. Germline V gives CDR1 MNHNS, CDR2 SASEGT. The V gene lost 4 bases and the J gene lost 6 bases, with 4 bases spanning the gap. In DNA, the CDR3 is TGTGCCAGCAGTGCCGGTCAGCCCCAGCATTTT. It specifies CASSAGQPQHF.

The chain links TRBV28 to TRBJ2-2; 11 bases match TRBD2. Germline CDR1 and CDR2: MDHEN and SYDVKM. V lost 2 bases, J lost 5 bases, and 4 bases stayed unmatched. This CDR3 region has 16 residues. CDR3 coding DNA: TGTGCCAGCAGTTTAAGTACTAGCGGGAGAACCGGGGAGCTGTTTTTT. Translating gives CASSLSTSGRTGELFF.

The rearrangement links TRBV7-9 to TRBJ2-7; unclear D gene. The CDR3 sequence is 14 residues long. Germline values: CDR1 SEHNR, CDR2 FQNEAQ (reference sequence). Trimming stripped 5 bases from V and 3 bases from J, with 14 bases between. The CDR3 reads CASSLLTESYEQYF. CDR3 DNA: TGTGCCAGCAGCCTTTTAACGGAGAGCTACGAGCAGTACTTC.

The chain links TRBV27 to TRBJ1-2; a possible D gene is TRBD1 (5 bases). This CDR3 has 14 amino acids. Germline CDR1 and CDR2: MNHEY and SMNVEV (reference sequence). The V gene lost 4 bases and the J gene lost 7 bases, with 16 bases spanning the gap. This CDR3 is CASSSSGPRGGYTF. As DNA, the CDR3 is TGTGCCAGCAGTTCATCGGGACCGCGGGGTGGCTACACCTTC.

The chain is built from TRBV5-6 and TRBJ1-2; no clear D gene. The CDR3 runs to 13 residues. Trimming shortened V by 5 bases and J by 0 bases, and 8 bases separated the two germline ends. From germline, CDR1 is SGHDT and CDR2 YYEEEE. CDR3 bases: TGTGCCAGCAGGATCAGTGCTAACTATGGCTACACCTTC. Translating gives CASRISANYGYTF. The full variable domain, in which reference TRBV5-6 and TRBJ1-2 provide the parts outside the CDR3, is DAGVTQSPTHLIKTRGQQVTLRCSPKSGHDTVSWYQQALGQGPQFIFQYYEEEERQRGNFPDRFSGHQFPNYSSELNVNALLLGDSALYLCASRISANYGYTFGSGTRLTVV.

This chain joins TRBV13 and TRBJ2-3; D perhaps matches TRBD2 (6 bases). CDR3 length equals 14 residues. From germline, CDR1 is PRHDT and CDR2 FYEKMQ (reference sequence). V was trimmed by 8 bases and J by 0 bases, leaving 12 bases between them. The chain's CDR3 is CASLVRGSTDTQYF. The CDR3 DNA follows: TGTGCCAGCCTCGTTCGGGGGAGCACAGATACGCAGTATTTT.